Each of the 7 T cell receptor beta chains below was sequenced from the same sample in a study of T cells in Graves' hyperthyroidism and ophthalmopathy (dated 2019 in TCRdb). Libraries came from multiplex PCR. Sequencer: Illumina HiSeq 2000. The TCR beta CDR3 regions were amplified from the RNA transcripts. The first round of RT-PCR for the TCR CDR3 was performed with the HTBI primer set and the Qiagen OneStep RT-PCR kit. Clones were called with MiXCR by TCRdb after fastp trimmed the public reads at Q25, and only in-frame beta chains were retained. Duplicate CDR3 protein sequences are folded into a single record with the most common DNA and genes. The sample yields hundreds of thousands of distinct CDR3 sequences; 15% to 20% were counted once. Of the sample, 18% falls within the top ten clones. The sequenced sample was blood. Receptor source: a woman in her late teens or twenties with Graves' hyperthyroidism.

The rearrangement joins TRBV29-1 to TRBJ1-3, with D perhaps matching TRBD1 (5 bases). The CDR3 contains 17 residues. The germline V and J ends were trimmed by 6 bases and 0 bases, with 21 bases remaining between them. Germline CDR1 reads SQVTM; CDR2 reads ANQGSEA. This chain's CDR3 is CSVRPLNQGHSGNTIYF. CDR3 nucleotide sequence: TGCAGCGTCCGACCGCTGAACCAGGGTCACTCTGGAAACACCATATATTTT. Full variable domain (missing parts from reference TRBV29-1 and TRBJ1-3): SAVISQKPSRDICQRGTSLTIQCQVDSQVTMMFWYRQQPGQSLTLIATANQGSEATYESGFVIDKFPISRPNLTFSTLTVSNMSPEDSSIYLCSVRPLNQGHSGNTIYFGEGSWLTVV.

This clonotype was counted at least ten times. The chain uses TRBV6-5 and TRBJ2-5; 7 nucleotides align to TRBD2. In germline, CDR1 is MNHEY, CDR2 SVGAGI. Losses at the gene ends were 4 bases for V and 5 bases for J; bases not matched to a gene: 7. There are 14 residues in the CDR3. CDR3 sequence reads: CASSLRRGGETQYF. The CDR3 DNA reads TGTGCCAGCAGTTTGAGGCGGGGAGGGGAGACCCAGTACTTC.

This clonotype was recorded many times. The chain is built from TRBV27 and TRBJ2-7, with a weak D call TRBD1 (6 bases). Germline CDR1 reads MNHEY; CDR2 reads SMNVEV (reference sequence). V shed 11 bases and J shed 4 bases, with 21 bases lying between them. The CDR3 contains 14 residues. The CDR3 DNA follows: TGTGCCGACGGAATTGTGGGACATATTTACGAGCAGTACTTC. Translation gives CADGIVGHIYEQYF.

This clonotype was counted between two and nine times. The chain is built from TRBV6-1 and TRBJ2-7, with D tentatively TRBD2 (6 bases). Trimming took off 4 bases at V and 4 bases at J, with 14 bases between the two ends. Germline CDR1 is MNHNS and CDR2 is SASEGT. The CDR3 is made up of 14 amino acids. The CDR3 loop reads CASSVSGTQYEQYF. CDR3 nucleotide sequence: TGTGCCAGCAGTGTTAGCGGAACTCAGTACGAGCAGTACTTC.

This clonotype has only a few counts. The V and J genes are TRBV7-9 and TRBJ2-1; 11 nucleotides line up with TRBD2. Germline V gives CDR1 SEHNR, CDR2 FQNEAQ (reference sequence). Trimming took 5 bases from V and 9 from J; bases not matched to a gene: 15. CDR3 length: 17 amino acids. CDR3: CASSEGLAALRGAEQFF. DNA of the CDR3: TGTGCCAGCAGCGAGGGACTAGCGGCGCTTAGAGGAGCTGAGCAGTTCTTC.

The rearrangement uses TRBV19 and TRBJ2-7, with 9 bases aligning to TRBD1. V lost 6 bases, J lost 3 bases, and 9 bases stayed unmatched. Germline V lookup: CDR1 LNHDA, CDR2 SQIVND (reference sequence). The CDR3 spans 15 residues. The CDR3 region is CASRAGTGSLYEQYF. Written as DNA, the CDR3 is TGTGCCAGTAGGGCCGGGACAGGGAGTCTCTACGAGCAGTACTTC. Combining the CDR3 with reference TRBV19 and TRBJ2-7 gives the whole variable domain DGGITQSPKYLFRKEGQNVTLSCEQNLNHDAMYWYRQDPGQGLRLIYYSQIVNDFQKGDIAEGYSVSREKKESFPLTVTSAQKNPTAFYLCASRAGTGSLYEQYFGPGTRLTVT.

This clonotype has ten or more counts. The CDR3 spells CASPTGSSYNEQFF. CDR3 coding DNA: TGTGCCAGCCCCACCGGAAGCTCCTACAATGAGCAGTTCTTC. The gene calls are TRBV6-1 and TRBJ2-1, with D unresolved. Deletions cut 8 bases from V and 0 bases from J, with 11 bases between. Germline V gives CDR1 MNHNS, CDR2 SASEGT. The CDR3 has 14 residues.